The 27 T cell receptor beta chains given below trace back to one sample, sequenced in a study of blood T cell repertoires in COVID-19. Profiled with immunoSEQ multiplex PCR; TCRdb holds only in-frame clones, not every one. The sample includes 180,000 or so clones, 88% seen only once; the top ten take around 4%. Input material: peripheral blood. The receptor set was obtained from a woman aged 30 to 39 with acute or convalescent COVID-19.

The CDR3 DNA reads as TGTGCCAGCAGTGATTACTCCGGAGGGCACACCATATATTTT. Protein product: CASSDYSGGHTIYF. The chain employs TRBV25-1 and TRBJ1-3; D is ambiguous. The V end was cut by 3 bases, the J end by 8 bases, with 14 bases between. The CDR3 extends over 14 amino acids. Germline-derived CDR1 and CDR2 are MGHDK and SYGVNS. The full variable domain, rest sourced from reference TRBV25-1 and TRBJ1-3, is EADIYQTPRYLVIGTGKKITLECSQTMGHDKMYWYQQDPGMELHLIHYSYGVNSTEKGDLSSESTVSRIRTEHFPLTLESARPSHTSQYLCASSDYSGGHTIYFGEGSWLTVV.

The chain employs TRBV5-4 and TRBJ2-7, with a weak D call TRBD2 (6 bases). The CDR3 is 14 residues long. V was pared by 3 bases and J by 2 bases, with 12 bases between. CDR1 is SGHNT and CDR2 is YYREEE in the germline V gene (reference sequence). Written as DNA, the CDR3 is TGTGCCAGCAGCTCTCGAGGACTAACCTACGAGCAGTACTTC. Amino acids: CASSSRGLTYEQYF.

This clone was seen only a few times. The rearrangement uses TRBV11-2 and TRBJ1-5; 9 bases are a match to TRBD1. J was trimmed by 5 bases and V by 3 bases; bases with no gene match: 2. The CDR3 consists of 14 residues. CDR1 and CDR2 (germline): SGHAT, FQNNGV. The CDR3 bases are TGTGCCAGCAGCTTGGACAGGGGCGATCAGCCCCAGCATTTT. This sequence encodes CASSLDRGDQPQHF.

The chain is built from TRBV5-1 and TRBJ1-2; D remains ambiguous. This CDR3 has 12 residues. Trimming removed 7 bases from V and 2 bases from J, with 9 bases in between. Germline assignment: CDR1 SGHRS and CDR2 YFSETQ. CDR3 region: CASREENYGYTF. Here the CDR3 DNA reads TGCGCCAGCCGAGAAGAAAACTATGGCTACACCTTC.

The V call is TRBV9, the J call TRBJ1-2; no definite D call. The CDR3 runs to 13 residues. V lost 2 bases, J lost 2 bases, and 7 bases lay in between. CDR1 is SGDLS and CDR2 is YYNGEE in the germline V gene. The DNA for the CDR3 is TGTGCCAGCAGCGTCGCCCAGAACTATGGCTACACCTTC. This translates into CASSVAQNYGYTF.

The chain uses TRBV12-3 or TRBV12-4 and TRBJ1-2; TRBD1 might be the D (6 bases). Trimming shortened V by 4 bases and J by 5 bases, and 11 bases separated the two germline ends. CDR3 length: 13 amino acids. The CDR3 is CASSWGGDYGYTF. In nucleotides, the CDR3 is TGTGCCAGCAGTTGGGGGGGCGATTATGGCTACACCTTC.

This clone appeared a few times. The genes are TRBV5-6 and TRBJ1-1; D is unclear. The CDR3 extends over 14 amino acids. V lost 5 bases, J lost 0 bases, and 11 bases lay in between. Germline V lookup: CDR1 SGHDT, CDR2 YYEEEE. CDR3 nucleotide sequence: TGTGCCAGCAGACGCACGGGAATGAACACTGAAGCTTTCTTT. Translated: CASRRTGMNTEAFF.

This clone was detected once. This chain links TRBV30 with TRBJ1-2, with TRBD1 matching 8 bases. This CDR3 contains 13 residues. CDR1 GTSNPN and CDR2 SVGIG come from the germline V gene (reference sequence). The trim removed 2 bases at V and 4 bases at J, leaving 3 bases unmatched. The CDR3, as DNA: TGTGCCTGGAGTCGGGACAGGCCCTATGGCTACACCTTC. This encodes CAWSRDRPYGYTF.

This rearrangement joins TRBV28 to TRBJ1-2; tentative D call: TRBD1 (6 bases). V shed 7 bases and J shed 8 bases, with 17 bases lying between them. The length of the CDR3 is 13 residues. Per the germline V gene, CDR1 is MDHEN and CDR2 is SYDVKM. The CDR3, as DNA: TGTGCCAGCAAGGACAGCCCAGTGAGGGGCTACACCTTC. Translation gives CASKDSPVRGYTF.

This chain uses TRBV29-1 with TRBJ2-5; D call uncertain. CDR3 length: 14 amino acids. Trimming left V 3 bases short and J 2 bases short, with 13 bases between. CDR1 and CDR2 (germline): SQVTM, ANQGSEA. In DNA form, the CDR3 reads TGCAGCGTTGATAGGATACCTAGACAAGAGACCCAGTACTTC. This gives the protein CSVDRIPRQETQYF.

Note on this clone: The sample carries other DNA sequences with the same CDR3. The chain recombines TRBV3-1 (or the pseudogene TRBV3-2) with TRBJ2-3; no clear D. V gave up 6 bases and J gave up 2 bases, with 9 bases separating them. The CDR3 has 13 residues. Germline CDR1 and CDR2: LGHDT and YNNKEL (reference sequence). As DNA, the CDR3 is TGTGCCAGCAGTCCAGGCAACACAGATACGCAGTATTTT. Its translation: CASSPGNTDTQYF.

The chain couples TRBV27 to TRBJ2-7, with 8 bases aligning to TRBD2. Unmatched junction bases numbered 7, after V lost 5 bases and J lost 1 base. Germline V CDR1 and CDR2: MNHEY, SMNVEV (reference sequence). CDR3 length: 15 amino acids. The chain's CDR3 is CASSRPGLVSYEQYF. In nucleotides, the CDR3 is TGTGCCAGCAGTCGGCCGGGACTAGTATCCTACGAGCAGTACTTC.

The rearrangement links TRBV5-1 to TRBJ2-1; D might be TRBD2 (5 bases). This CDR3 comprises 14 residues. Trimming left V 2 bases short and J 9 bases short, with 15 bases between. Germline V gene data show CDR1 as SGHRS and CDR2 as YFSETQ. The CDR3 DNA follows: TGCGCCAGCAGCTTTGGGTCACATGAGGGTGAGCAGTTCTTC. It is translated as CASSFGSHEGEQFF.

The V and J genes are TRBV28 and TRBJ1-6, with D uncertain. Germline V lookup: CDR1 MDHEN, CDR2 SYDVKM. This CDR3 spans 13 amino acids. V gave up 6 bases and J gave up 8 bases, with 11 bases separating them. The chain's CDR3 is CASSLTQDSPLHF. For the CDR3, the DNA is TGTGCCAGCAGCTTGACGCAGGATTCACCCCTCCACTTT. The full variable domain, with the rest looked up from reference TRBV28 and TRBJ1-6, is DVKVTQSSRYLVKRTGEKVFLECVQDMDHENMFWYRQDPGLGLRLIYFSYDVKMKEKGDIPEGYSVSREKKERFSLILESASTNQTSMYLCASSLTQDSPLHFGNGTRLTVT.

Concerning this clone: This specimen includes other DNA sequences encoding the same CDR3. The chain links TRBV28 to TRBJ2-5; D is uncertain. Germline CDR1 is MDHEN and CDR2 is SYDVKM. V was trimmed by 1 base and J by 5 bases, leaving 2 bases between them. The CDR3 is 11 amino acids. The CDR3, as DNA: TGTGCCAGCAGTTTATCGGAGACCCAGTACTTC. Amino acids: CASSLSETQYF.

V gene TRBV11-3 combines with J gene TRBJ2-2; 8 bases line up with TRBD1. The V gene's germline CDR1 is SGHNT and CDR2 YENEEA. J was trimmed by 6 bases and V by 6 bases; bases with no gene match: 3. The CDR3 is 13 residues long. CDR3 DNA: TGTGCCAGCAGGAAACAGGGGGCCGGGGAGCTGTTTTTT. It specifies CASRKQGAGELFF. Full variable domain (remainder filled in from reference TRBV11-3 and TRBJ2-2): EAGVVQSPRYKIIEKKQPVAFWCNPISGHNTLYWYLQNLGQGPELLIRYENEEAVDDSQLPKDRFSAERLKGVDSTLKIQPAELGDSAVYLCASRKQGAGELFFGEGSRLTVL.

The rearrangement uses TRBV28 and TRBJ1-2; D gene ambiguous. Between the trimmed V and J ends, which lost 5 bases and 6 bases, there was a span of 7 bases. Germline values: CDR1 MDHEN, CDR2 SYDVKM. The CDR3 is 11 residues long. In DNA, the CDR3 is TGTGCCAGCAGTACTTCAAATGGCTACACCTTC. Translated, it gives CASSTSNGYTF.

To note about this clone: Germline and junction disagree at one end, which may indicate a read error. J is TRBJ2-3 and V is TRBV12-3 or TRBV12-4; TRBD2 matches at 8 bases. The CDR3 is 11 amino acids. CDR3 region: CASSFGIAGHF. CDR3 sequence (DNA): TGTGCCAGCAGTTTTGGAATAGCGGGACATTTT.

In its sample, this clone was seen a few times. The chain's CDR3 is CASGGQGIYGYTF. As DNA, the CDR3 is TGTGCCAGCGGAGGACAGGGGATCTATGGCTACACCTTC. The chain uses TRBV27 and TRBJ1-2, with 9 nucleotides matching TRBD1. Looked up from germline, CDR1 is MNHEY and CDR2 is SMNVEV (reference sequence). J gave up 4 bases and V 8 bases, and 5 bases lay outside the gene matches. This CDR3 is built from 13 residues.

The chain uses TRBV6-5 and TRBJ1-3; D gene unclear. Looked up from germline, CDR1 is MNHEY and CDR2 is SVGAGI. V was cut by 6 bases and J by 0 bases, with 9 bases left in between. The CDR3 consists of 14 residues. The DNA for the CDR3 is TGTGCCAGCAGCCTCAGTTTCTCTGGAAACACCATATATTTT. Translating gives CASSLSFSGNTIYF.

The CDR3 here is CASSPNHIRETQYF. The DNA of the CDR3 is TGTGCCAGCTCGCCTAACCATATCCGAGAGACCCAGTACTTC. V is TRBV18 and J is TRBJ2-5; D gene uncertain. This CDR3 spans 14 amino acids. The germline V and J ends were trimmed by 6 bases and 4 bases, with 15 bases remaining between them. Germline CDR1 KGHSH, CDR2 LQKENI. The full variable domain, rest sourced from reference TRBV18 and TRBJ2-5, is NAGVMQNPRHLVRRRGQEARLRCSPMKGHSHVYWYRQLPEEGLKFMVYLQKENIIDESGMPKERFSAEFPKEGPSILRIQQVVRGDSAAYFCASSPNHIRETQYFGPGTRLLVL.

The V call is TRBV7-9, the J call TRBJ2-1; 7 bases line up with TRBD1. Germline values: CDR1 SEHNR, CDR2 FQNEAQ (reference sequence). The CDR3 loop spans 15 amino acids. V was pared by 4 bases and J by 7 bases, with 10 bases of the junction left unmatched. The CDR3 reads CASSSTGTDINEQFF. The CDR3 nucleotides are TGTGCCAGCAGCTCTACCGGGACAGATATTAATGAGCAGTTCTTC.

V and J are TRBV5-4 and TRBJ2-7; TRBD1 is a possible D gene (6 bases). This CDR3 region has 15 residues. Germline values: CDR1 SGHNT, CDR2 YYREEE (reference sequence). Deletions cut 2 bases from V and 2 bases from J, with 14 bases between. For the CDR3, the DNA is TGTGCCAGCAGCTTCTCCGGGACAAAGACCTACGAGCAGTACTTC. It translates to CASSFSGTKTYEQYF. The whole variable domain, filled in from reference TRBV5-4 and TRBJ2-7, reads ETGVTQSPTHLIKTRGQQVTLRCSSQSGHNTVSWYQQALGQGPQFIFQYYREEENGRGNFPPRFSGLQFPNYSSELNVNALELDDSALYLCASSFSGTKTYEQYFGPGTRLTVT.

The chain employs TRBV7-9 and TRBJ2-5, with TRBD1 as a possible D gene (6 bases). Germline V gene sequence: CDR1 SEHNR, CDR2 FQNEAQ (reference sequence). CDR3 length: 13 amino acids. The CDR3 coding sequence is TGTGCTATCATTACGACAGGCGGAGAGACCCAGTACTTC. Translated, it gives CAIITTGGETQYF.

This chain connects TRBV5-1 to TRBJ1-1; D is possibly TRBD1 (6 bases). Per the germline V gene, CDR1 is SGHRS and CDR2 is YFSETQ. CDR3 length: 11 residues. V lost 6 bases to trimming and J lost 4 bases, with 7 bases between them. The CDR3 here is CASTRGTEAFF. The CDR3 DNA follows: TGCGCCAGCACCAGGGGCACTGAAGCTTTCTTT.

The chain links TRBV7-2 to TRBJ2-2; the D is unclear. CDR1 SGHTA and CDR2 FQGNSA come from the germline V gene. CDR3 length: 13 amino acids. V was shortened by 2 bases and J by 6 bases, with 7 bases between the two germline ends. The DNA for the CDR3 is TGTGCCAGCAGCTTACAAGCCTCCGGGGAGCTGTTTTTT. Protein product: CASSLQASGELFF.

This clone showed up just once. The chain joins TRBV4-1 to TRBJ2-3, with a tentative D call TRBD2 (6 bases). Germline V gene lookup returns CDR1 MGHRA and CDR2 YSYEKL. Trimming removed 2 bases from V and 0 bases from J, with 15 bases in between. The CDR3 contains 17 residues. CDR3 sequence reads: CASSQYSGTSSTDTQYF. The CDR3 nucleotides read TGCGCCAGCAGCCAATACTCCGGGACTTCTAGCACAGATACGCAGTATTTT.